This TCR beta chain was profiled in a study of shared clonotypes between healthy human individuals. The wider study: The donor group consisted of a couple of women and three men, aged 18 to 49. Study-level points and caveats: Rarefaction showed sorted-subset sequencing was incomplete despite large depth.

Comment on this clone: No antigen is known for it. Distinct nucleotide sequences in the sample also encode this CDR3.

Replicate sorted-subset PCRs were loaded with around 200 ng DNA, roughly 33,000 T cell genomes. Libraries were prepared by immunoSEQ multiplex PCR; TCRdb keeps only in-frame clonotypes and omits some of them. The sample has 2 million to 2.5 million clones; about 92% are singletons. V shed 0 bases and J shed 4 bases, with 3 bases lying between them. The germline gives CDR1 LGHNA, CDR2 YNFKEQ. This CDR3 region has 12 residues. This chain links TRBV4-2 with TRBJ2-5; D is ambiguous. This sequence originates from a man between 18 and 29 years old in good health. Some clones in this sample may be carry-over from other donors' samples. Sequencing used naive CD4+ T cells from PBMCs. The sample's subset: CD45RA+ positively selected. The chain's CDR3 is CASSQDLETQYF. The CDR3 DNA follows: TGTGCCAGCAGCCAAGATTTAGAGACCCAGTACTTC.